The present TCR beta chain was sequenced within a study of shared clonotypes between healthy human individuals. A word on this clone: The antigen remains unidentified.

TCRdb's copy holds only in-frame clones and misses some; the assay was immunoSEQ multiplex PCR. The sample holds 1.4 million to 1.5 million clones, roughly 97% seen once. Study results and limitations: Non-shared clonotypes displayed generation probabilities falling below those of clonotypes present in all four donors. Naive subsets usually exceeded memory subsets in estimated richness.

This CDR3 contains 15 residues. Trimming took 4 bases from V and 2 from J, leaving 12 bases between them. Per the germline V gene, CDR1 is MNHNS and CDR2 is SASEGT. The sequencing sample was made of naive CD4+ T cells sorted from blood. Subset meaning: CD45RA+ positively selected. The receptor comes from a man in his thirties or forties in good health. This chain links TRBV6-1 with TRBJ1-5, with D perhaps TRBD1 (5 bases). The CDR3 DNA is TGTGCCAGCAGTGTCAGGGAGTTGGGCAATCAGCCCCAGCATTTT. Protein sequence: CASSVRELGNQPQHF.